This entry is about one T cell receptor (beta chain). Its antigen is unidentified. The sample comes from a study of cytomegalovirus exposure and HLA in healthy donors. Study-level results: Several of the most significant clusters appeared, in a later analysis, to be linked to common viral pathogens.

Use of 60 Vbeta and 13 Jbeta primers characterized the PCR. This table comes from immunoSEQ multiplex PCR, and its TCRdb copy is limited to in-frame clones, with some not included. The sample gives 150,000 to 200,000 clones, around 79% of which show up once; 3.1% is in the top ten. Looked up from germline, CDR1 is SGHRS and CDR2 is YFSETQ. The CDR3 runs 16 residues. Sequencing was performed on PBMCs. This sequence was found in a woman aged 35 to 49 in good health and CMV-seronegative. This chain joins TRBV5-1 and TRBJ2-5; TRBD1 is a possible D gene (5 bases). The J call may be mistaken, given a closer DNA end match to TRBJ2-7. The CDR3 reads CASSLVRGKRTYEQYF. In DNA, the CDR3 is TGCGCCAGCAGCTTAGTAAGGGGTAAGAGGACCTACGAGCAGTACTTC.